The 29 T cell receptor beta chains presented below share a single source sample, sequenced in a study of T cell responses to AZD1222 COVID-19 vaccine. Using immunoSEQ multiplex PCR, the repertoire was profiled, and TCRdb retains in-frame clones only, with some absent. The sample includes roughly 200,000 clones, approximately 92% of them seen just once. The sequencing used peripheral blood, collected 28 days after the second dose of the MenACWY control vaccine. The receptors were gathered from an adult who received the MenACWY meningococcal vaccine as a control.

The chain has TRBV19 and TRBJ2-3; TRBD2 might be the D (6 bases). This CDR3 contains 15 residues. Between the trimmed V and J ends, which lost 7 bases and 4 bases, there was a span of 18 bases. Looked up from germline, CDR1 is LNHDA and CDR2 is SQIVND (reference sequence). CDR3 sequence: CASTKSSSVSDTQYF. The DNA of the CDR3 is TGTGCCAGTACCAAATCATCTAGCGTGTCAGATACGCAGTATTTT. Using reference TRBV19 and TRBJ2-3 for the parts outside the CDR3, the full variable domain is DGGITQSPKYLFRKEGQNVTLSCEQNLNHDAMYWYRQDPGQGLRLIYYSQIVNDFQKGDIAEGYSVSREKKESFPLTVTSAQKNPTAFYLCASTKSSSVSDTQYFGPGTRLTVL.

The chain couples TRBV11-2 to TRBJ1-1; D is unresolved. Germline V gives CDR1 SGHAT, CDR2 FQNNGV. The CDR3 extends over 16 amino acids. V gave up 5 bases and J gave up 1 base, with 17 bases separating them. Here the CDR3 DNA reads TGTGCCAGCAGCCTATGGACTCGGATCGGGAACACTGAAGCTTTCTTT. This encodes CASSLWTRIGNTEAFF.

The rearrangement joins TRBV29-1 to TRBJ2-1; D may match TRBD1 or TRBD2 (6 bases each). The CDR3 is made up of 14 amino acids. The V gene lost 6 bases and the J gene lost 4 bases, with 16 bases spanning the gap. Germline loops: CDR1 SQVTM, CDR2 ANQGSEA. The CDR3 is CSVWGGTSYNEQFF. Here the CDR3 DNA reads TGCAGCGTCTGGGGCGGGACATCTTACAATGAGCAGTTCTTC.

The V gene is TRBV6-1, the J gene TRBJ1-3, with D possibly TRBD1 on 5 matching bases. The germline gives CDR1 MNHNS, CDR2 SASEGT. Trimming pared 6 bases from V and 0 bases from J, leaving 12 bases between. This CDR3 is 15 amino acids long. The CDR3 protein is CASSFGHFSGNTIYF. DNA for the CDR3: TGTGCCAGCAGCTTCGGACACTTCTCTGGAAACACCATATATTTT.

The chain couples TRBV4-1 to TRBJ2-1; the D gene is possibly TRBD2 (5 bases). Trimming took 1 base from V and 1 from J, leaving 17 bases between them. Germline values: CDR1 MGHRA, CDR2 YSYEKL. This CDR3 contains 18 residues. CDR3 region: CASSQAPPVLVSYNEQFF. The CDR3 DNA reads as TGCGCCAGCAGCCAAGCCCCTCCCGTACTAGTGTCCTACAATGAGCAGTTCTTC.

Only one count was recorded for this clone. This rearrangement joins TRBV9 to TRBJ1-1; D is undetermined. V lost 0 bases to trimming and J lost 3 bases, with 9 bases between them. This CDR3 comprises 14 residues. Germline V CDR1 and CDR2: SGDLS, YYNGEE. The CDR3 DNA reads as TGTGCCAGCAGCGTAGGGGCCAGGTACACTGAAGCTTTCTTT. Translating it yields CASSVGARYTEAFF.

DNA for the CDR3: TGTGCCAGTAGTATTCGGGGAGGGAGACGCGAAAAACTGTTTTTT. Translation gives CASSIRGGRREKLFF. This chain joins TRBV19 and TRBJ1-4; D not resolved. V was pared by 3 bases and J by 8 bases, with 16 bases between. The CDR3 contains 15 residues. Germline V CDR1 and CDR2: LNHDA, SQIVND (reference sequence).

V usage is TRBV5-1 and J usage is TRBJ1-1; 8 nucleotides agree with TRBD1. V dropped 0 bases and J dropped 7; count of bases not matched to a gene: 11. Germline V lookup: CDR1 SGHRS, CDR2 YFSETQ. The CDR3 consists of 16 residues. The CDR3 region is CASSLGAGGAGVEAFF. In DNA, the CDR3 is TGCGCCAGCAGCTTGGGGGCAGGGGGCGCAGGGGTTGAAGCTTTCTTT.

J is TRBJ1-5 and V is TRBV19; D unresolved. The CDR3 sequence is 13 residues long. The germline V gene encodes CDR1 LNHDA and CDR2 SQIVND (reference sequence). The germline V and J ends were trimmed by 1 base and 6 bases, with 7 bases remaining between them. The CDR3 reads CASSIGWSQPQHF. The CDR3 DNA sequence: TGTGCCAGTAGTATAGGGTGGAGTCAGCCCCAGCATTTT.

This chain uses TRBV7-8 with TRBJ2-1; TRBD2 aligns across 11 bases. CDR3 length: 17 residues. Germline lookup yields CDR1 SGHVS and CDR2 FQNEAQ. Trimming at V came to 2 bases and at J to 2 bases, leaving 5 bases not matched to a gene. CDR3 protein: CASSLLLAGVTYNEQFF. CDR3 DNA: TGTGCCAGCAGCTTATTACTAGCGGGAGTAACCTACAATGAGCAGTTCTTC. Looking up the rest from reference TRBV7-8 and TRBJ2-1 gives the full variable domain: GAGVSQSPRYKVAKRGQDVALRCDPISGHVSLFWYQQALGQGPEFLTYFQNEAQLDKSGLPSDRFFAERPEGSVSTLKIQRTQQEDSAVYLCASSLLLAGVTYNEQFFGPGTRLTVL.

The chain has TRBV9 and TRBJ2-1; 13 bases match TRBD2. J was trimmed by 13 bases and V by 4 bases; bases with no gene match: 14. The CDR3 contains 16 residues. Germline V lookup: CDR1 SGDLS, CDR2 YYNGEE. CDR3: CASSPGPGLAGRNQFF. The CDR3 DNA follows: TGTGCCAGCAGCCCTGGACCGGGACTAGCGGGAAGAAACCAGTTCTTC. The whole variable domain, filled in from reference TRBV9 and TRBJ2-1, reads DSGVTQTPKHLITATGQRVTLRCSPRSGDLSVYWYQQSLDQGLQFLIQYYNGEERAKGNILERFSAQQFPDLHSELNLSSLELGDSALYFCASSPGPGLAGRNQFFGPGTRLTVL.

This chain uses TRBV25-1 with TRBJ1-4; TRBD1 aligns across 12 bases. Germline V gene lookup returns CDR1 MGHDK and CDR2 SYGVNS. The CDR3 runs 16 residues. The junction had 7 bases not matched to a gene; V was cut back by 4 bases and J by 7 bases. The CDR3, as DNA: TGTGCCAGCAGTGGCCATCGGGACAGGGGGCTTGAAAAACTGTTTTTT. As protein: CASSGHRDRGLEKLFF.

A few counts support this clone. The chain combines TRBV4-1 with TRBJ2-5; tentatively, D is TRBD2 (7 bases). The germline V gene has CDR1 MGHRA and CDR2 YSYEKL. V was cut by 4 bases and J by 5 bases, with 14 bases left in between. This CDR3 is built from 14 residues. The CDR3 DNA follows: TGCGCCAGCAGCCTGGGGGAGGGGGTGGAGACCCAGTACTTC. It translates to CASSLGEGVETQYF.

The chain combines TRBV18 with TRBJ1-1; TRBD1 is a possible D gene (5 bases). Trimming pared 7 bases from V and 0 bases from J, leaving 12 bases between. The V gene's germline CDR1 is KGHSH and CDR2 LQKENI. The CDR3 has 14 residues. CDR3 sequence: CASFLRGVNTEAFF. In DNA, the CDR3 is TGTGCCAGCTTCTTGCGGGGGGTGAACACTGAAGCTTTCTTT.

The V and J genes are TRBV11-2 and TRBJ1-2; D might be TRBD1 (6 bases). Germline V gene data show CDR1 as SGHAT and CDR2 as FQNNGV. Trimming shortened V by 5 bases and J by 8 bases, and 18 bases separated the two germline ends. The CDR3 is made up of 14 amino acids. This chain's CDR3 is CASSTTDRLRGYTF. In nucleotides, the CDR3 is TGTGCCAGCAGCACAACAGACAGGTTGCGGGGCTACACCTTC.

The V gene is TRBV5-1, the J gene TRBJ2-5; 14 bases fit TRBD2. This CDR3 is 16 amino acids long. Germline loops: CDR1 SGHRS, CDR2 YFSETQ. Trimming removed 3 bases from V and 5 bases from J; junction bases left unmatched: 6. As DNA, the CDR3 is TGCGCCAGCAGCTACGGGACTAGCGGGAGCGGGGAGACCCAGTACTTC. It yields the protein CASSYGTSGSGETQYF.

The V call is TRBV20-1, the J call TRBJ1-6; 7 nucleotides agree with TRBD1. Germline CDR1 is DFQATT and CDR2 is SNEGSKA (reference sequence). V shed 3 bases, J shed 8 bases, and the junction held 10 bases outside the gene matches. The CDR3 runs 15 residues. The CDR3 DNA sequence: TGCAGTGCTAGTCTGGGGCAGGGGGGTTATTCACCCCTCCACTTT. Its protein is CSASLGQGGYSPLHF.

The CDR3 region is CASSASGQGNYEQYF. In nucleotides, the CDR3 is TGTGCCAGCAGCGCCTCGGGACAGGGGAACTACGAGCAGTACTTC. This rearrangement joins TRBV7-3 to TRBJ2-7; 10 bases fit TRBD1. Germline CDR1 reads SGHTA; CDR2 reads FQGTGA. The CDR3 totals 15 residues. Trimming took 5 bases from V and 3 from J; bases not matched to a gene: 7.

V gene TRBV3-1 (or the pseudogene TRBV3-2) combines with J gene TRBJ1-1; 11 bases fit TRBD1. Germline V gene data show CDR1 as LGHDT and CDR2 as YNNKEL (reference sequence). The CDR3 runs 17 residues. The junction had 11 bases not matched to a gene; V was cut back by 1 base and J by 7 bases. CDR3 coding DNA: TGTGCCAGCAGCCAAGTAAGGGGGACAGGGGGAGATATTGAAGCTTTCTTT. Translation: CASSQVRGTGGDIEAFF.

CDR3 sequence: CASSLDLPRHNSPLHF. The CDR3, as DNA: TGTGCCAGCAGCTTGGACCTACCCCGCCATAATTCACCCCTCCACTTT. The chain joins TRBV5-4 to TRBJ1-6; unclear D gene. Germline lookup yields CDR1 SGHNT and CDR2 YYREEE (reference sequence). The CDR3 has 16 residues. V was clipped by 0 bases and J by 5 bases, with 12 bases between them.

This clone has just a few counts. The CDR3 loop is CASSPSRTGAPYEQYF. Here the CDR3 DNA reads TGTGCCAGCAGCCCCTCCCGGACAGGGGCACCCTACGAGCAGTACTTC. This rearrangement joins TRBV11-2 to TRBJ2-7; 9 nucleotides agree with TRBD1. The length of the CDR3 is 16 residues. CDR1 and CDR2 from the germline V gene are SGHAT and FQNNGV. Unmatched junction bases numbered 10, after V lost 5 bases and J lost 2 bases.

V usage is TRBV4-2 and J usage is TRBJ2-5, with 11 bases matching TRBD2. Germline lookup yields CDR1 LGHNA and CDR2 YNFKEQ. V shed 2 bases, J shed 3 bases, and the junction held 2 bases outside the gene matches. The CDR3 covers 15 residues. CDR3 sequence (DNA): TGTGCCAGCAGCCAAAAGACTAGCGGGGAAGAGACCCAGTACTTC. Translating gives CASSQKTSGEETQYF.

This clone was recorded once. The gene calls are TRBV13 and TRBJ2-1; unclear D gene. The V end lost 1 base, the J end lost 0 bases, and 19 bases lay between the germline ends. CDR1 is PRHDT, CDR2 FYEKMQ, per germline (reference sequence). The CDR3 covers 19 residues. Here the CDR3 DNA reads TGTGCCAGCAGCTTAGTGGCGGAGCCAAGTGACCTCTCCTACAATGAGCAGTTCTTC. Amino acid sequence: CASSLVAEPSDLSYNEQFF.

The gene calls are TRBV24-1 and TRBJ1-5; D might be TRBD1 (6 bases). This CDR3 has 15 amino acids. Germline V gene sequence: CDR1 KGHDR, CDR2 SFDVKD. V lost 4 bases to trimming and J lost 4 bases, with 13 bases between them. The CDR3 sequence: CATSDPSRGNQPQHF. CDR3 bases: TGTGCCACCAGTGACCCTTCTAGGGGGAATCAGCCCCAGCATTTT.

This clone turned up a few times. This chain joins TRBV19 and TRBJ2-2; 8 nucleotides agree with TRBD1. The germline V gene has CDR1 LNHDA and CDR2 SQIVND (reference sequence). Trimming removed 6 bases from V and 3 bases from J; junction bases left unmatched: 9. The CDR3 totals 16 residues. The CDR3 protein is CASRLLETGDTGELFF. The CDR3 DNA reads TGTGCCAGTAGACTCCTTGAGACAGGGGACACCGGGGAGCTGTTTTTT.

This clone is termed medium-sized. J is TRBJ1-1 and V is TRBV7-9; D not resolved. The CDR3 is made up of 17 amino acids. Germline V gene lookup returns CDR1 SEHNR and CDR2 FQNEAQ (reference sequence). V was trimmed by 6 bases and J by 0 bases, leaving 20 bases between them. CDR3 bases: TGTGCCAGCAGGGACCCGGGTAGCCAGATTCTGAACACTGAAGCTTTCTTT. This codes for CASRDPGSQILNTEAFF.

The CDR3 is CASSPFGLAGGQFF. The CDR3 DNA reads as TGCGCCAGCAGCCCCTTTGGACTAGCGGGAGGGCAGTTCTTC. The V gene is TRBV4-1, the J gene TRBJ2-1; TRBD2 aligns across 14 bases. This CDR3 spans 14 amino acids. V shed 4 bases and J 12 bases; nucleotides not matched to a gene: 5. Per germline, CDR1 MGHRA and CDR2 YSYEKL.

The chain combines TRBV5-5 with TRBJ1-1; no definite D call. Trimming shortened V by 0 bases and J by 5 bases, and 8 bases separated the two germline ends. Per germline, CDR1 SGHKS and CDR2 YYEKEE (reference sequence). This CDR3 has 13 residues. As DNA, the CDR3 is TGTGCCAGCAGCTTGGTCGCGGGAACTGAAGCTTTCTTT. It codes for CASSLVAGTEAFF.

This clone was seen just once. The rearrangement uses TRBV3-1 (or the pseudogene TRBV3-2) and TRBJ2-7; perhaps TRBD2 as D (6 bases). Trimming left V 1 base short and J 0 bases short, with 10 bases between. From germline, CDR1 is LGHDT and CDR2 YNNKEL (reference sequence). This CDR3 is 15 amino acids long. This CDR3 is CASSQGGLSSYEQYF. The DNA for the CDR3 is TGTGCCAGCAGCCAAGGTGGACTAAGCTCCTACGAGCAGTACTTC.